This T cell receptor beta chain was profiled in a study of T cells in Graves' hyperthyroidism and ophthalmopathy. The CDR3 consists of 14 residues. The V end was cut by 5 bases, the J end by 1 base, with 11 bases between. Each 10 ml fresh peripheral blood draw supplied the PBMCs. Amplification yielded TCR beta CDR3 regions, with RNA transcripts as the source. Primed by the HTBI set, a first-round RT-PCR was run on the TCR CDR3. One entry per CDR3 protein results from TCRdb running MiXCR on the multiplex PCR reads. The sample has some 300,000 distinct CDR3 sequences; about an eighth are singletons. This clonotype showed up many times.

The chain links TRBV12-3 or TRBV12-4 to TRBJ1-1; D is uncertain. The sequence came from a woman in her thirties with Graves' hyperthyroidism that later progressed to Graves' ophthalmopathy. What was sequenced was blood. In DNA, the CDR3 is TGTGCCAGCAGTCCTGTGGTCGAGAACACTGAAGCTTTCTTT. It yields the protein CASSPVVENTEAFF.